These T cell receptor beta chains were read from a single sample in a study of naive and memory T cell subsets. MiXCR was run by TCRdb on the UMI-ligation and nested PCR reads, yielding one entry per CDR3 protein. Among roughly 150,000 distinct CDR3 sequences listed, approximately 20% were seen once. The sample was naive CD8+ T cells from blood. All receptors derive from a human donor in good health. Both conserved end residues are part of each CDR3. D genes are given only for firm matches. Clone size is not always given. Where it is, it says once, few, many or a class for expanded clones.

clone size: -
V gene: TRBV28
J gene: TRBJ2-7
D gene: TRBD2
CDR3 DNA: TGTGCCAGCAGTTTACCGGGACTAGCGGTCGACGAGCAGTACTTC
CDR3 protein: CASSLPGLAVDEQYF

clone size: many
V gene: TRBV11-2
J gene: TRBJ2-3
D gene: -
CDR3 DNA: TGTGCCAGCAGCTCTACCCGGGACAACACAGATACGCAGTATTTT
CDR3 protein: CASSSTRDNTDTQYF

clone size: few
V gene: TRBV6-5
J gene: TRBJ1-2
D gene: TRBD1
CDR3 DNA: TGTGCCATCAGAGGACAGGCTCACGGCTACACCTTC
CDR3 protein: CAIRGQAHGYTF

clone size: once
V gene: TRBV2
J gene: TRBJ2-2
D gene: -
CDR3 DNA: TGTGCCAGCAGGGGGACTCCCGGGGAGCTGTTTTTT
CDR3 protein: CASRGTPGELFF

clone size: -
V gene: TRBV13
J gene: TRBJ2-7
D gene: -
CDR3 DNA: TGTGCCAGCAGCAGCCGACAGGACCCCTCGGGCGAGCAGTACTTC
CDR3 protein: CASSSRQDPSGEQYF

clone size: -
V gene: TRBV6-5
J gene: TRBJ2-1
D gene: -
CDR3 DNA: TGTGCCAGCAGCCCCCTGGGCAGGGTTTTGTATGAGCAGTTCTTC
CDR3 protein: CASSPLGRVLYEQFF

clone size: few
V gene: TRBV28
J gene: TRBJ2-3
D gene: TRBD2
CDR3 DNA: TGTGCCAGCAGTCCCATAGCCGGGACTAGCGGGAGACGGGGCACAGATACGCAGTATTTT
CDR3 protein: CASSPIAGTSGRRGTDTQYF

clone size: -
V gene: TRBV7-2
J gene: TRBJ1-3
D gene: -
CDR3 DNA: TGTGCCAGCAGCTTATCCGGGGCTGGAAACACCATATATTTT
CDR3 protein: CASSLSGAGNTIYF

clone size: -
V gene: TRBV9
J gene: TRBJ2-7
D gene: -
CDR3 DNA: TGTGCCAGCAGCGTAGGGGGGTCGGGCGCGTACGAGCAGTACTTC
CDR3 protein: CASSVGGSGAYEQYF

clone size: -
V gene: TRBV27
J gene: TRBJ2-1
D gene: TRBD2
CDR3 DNA: TGTGCCAGCAGTTTGGGACTAGCGGGTGGCCAGTTCTTC
CDR3 protein: CASSLGLAGGQFF

clone size: -
V gene: TRBV28
J gene: TRBJ1-2
D gene: TRBD1
CDR3 DNA: TGTGCCAGCAGTTTCCGGACAGGGTTAGTGGGCTATGGCTACACCTTC
CDR3 protein: CASSFRTGLVGYGYTF

clone size: once
V gene: TRBV5-6
J gene: TRBJ2-5
D gene: -
CDR3 DNA: TGTGCCAGCCTCCTGGAGGGGGGGCGACGGGAAGAGACCCAGTACTTC
CDR3 protein: CASLLEGGRREETQYF

clone size: few
V gene: TRBV4-1
J gene: TRBJ1-5
D gene: -
CDR3 DNA: TGCGCCAGCAGCCAGCTAGAGGGAAGCAATCAGCCCCAGCATTTT
CDR3 protein: CASSQLEGSNQPQHF

clone size: few
V gene: TRBV11-2
J gene: TRBJ2-1
D gene: -
CDR3 DNA: TGTGCCAGCAGCTTAGTCCCAGTAAGCTCCTACAATGAGCAGTTCTTC
CDR3 protein: CASSLVPVSSYNEQFF

clone size: -
V gene: TRBV4-2
J gene: TRBJ2-2
D gene: -
CDR3 DNA: TGTGCCAGCACCCAACATGGTGATCTGGCCGGGGAGCTGTTTTTT
CDR3 protein: CASTQHGDLAGELFF

clone size: -
V gene: TRBV5-6
J gene: TRBJ2-3
D gene: -
CDR3 DNA: TGTGCCAGCAGCTTGGAGGGTAGCGCAGATACGCAGTATTTT
CDR3 protein: CASSLEGSADTQYF

clone size: few
V gene: TRBV28
J gene: TRBJ1-5
D gene: -
CDR3 DNA: TGTGCCAGCAGTCCCCCTAATCAGCCCCAGCATTTT
CDR3 protein: CASSPPNQPQHF

clone size: -
V gene: TRBV27
J gene: TRBJ1-4
D gene: -
CDR3 DNA: TGTGCCAGCAGCCAGCAGGGAATCGAAGAAAAACTGTTTTTT
CDR3 protein: CASSQQGIEEKLFF

clone size: few
V gene: TRBV29-1
J gene: TRBJ2-5
D gene: -
CDR3 DNA: TGCAGCGTTGATACAGAAGAGACCCAGTACTTC
CDR3 protein: CSVDTEETQYF

clone size: -
V gene: TRBV9
J gene: TRBJ2-1
D gene: -
CDR3 DNA: TGTGCCAGCAGCCAAGGGACTCCCAATGAGCAGTTCTTC
CDR3 protein: CASSQGTPNEQFF

clone size: few
V gene: TRBV4-3
J gene: TRBJ2-6
D gene: -
CDR3 DNA: TGCGCCAGCAGCCAAGGGGGGGGCAGCTCTGGGGCCAACGTCCTGACTTTC
CDR3 protein: CASSQGGGSSGANVLTF

clone size: few
V gene: TRBV20-1
J gene: TRBJ2-1
D gene: -
CDR3 DNA: TGCAGTGCCAAGTACGGGGGTTACAATGAGCAGTTCTTC
CDR3 protein: CSAKYGGYNEQFF

clone size: -
V gene: TRBV6-1
J gene: TRBJ2-3
D gene: TRBD2
CDR3 DNA: TGTGCCAGCAGGATACTAGCGGTCGACACAGATACGCAGTATTTT
CDR3 protein: CASRILAVDTDTQYF

clone size: -
V gene: TRBV12-3/TRBV12-4
J gene: TRBJ2-1
D gene: TRBD1
CDR3 DNA: TGTGCCAGCACCGCCGGGGGCAGGGGGCTTGAGCAGTTCTTC
CDR3 protein: CASTAGGRGLEQFF

clone size: -
V gene: TRBV7-9
J gene: TRBJ2-7
D gene: TRBD1
CDR3 DNA: TGTGCCAGCAGCTTAGTGGGACAGGGCTCCTACGAGCAGTACTTC
CDR3 protein: CASSLVGQGSYEQYF

clone size: few
V gene: TRBV2
J gene: TRBJ1-1
D gene: -
CDR3 DNA: TGTGCCAGCAGTCACTGGAGGCTGGGAGCTTTCTTT
CDR3 protein: CASSHWRLGAFF

clone size: -
V gene: TRBV20-1
J gene: TRBJ2-1
D gene: TRBD2
CDR3 DNA: TGCAGTGCGAGGACTAGCGGGAGGCCCCATGAGCAGTTCTTC
CDR3 protein: CSARTSGRPHEQFF

clone size: -
V gene: TRBV29-1
J gene: TRBJ2-2
D gene: -
CDR3 DNA: TGCAGCGGGGCGGATTCGAACACCGGGGAGCTGTTTTTT
CDR3 protein: CSGADSNTGELFF

clone size: -
V gene: TRBV6-2/TRBV6-3
J gene: TRBJ2-7
D gene: TRBD1
CDR3 DNA: TGTGCCAGCAGTTACTCTACAGGGGGGCAGTACTTC
CDR3 protein: CASSYSTGGQYF

clone size: few
V gene: TRBV4-3
J gene: TRBJ2-2
D gene: TRBD2
CDR3 DNA: TGCGCCAGCAGCACGGGACTAGCGGACACCGGGGAGCTGTTTTTT
CDR3 protein: CASSTGLADTGELFF

clone size: few
V gene: TRBV28
J gene: TRBJ2-4
D gene: -
CDR3 DNA: TGTGCCAGCAGTTTACAAGGGGGGGCCAAAAACATTCAGTACTTC
CDR3 protein: CASSLQGGAKNIQYF

clone size: few
V gene: TRBV24-1
J gene: TRBJ1-1
D gene: -
CDR3 DNA: TGTGCCACCAGTGATTTAGGGGGGAGAGCAGCTTTCTTT
CDR3 protein: CATSDLGGRAAFF

clone size: -
V gene: TRBV4-1
J gene: TRBJ2-7
D gene: -
CDR3 DNA: TGCGCCAGCAGCCAAGAGCCCATGACGACTTACGAGCAGTACTTC
CDR3 protein: CASSQEPMTTYEQYF

clone size: -
V gene: TRBV6-1
J gene: TRBJ2-3
D gene: -
CDR3 DNA: TGTGCCAGCAGTGAAGCGGCTAGCACAGATACGCAGTATTTT
CDR3 protein: CASSEAASTDTQYF

clone size: few
V gene: TRBV11-2
J gene: TRBJ2-1
D gene: TRBD1
CDR3 DNA: TGTGCCAGCAGCTATGGGGCAGGGGGAATAGACAATGAGCAGTTCTTC
CDR3 protein: CASSYGAGGIDNEQFF

clone size: -
V gene: TRBV9
J gene: TRBJ2-7
D gene: TRBD2
CDR3 DNA: TGTGCCAGCAGCGTAGGAGCGGGAGGGCCCTCCGAGCAGTACTTC
CDR3 protein: CASSVGAGGPSEQYF

clone size: few
V gene: TRBV28
J gene: TRBJ1-1
D gene: TRBD1
CDR3 DNA: TGTGCCAGCAGTTTACGACAGGGTGGGACTGAAGCTTTCTTT
CDR3 protein: CASSLRQGGTEAFF

clone size: -
V gene: TRBV24-1
J gene: TRBJ2-5
D gene: -
CDR3 DNA: TGTGCCACCAGTCACTCAGGGAATCAAGAGACCCAGTACTTC
CDR3 protein: CATSHSGNQETQYF

clone size: few
V gene: TRBV29-1
J gene: TRBJ2-1
D gene: TRBD2
CDR3 DNA: TGCAGCGTGGATGGGACTAGCGGGAGTTCCAACAATGAGCAGTTCTTC
CDR3 protein: CSVDGTSGSSNNEQFF

clone size: -
V gene: TRBV6-2/TRBV6-3
J gene: TRBJ2-3
D gene: -
CDR3 DNA: TGTGCCAGCAGTTATTTGGCAGATACGCAGTATTTT
CDR3 protein: CASSYLADTQYF

clone size: -
V gene: TRBV27
J gene: TRBJ1-1
D gene: -
CDR3 DNA: TGTGCCAGCAGTTTGTCGGGGGGGTGGGGCACTGAAGCTTTCTTT
CDR3 protein: CASSLSGGWGTEAFF

clone size: -
V gene: TRBV6-6
J gene: TRBJ2-7
D gene: TRBD1
CDR3 DNA: TGTGCCAGCAGTTTTAAGACAGGGGGCGCGGGACCAGGGTACGAGCAGTACTTC
CDR3 protein: CASSFKTGGAGPGYEQYF

clone size: -
V gene: TRBV4-3
J gene: TRBJ2-1
D gene: TRBD2
CDR3 DNA: TGCGCCAGCAGCCAAGATAGTCGGCGGGAGTCCTACAATGAGCAGTTCTTC
CDR3 protein: CASSQDSRRESYNEQFF

clone size: few
V gene: TRBV27
J gene: TRBJ2-7
D gene: TRBD1
CDR3 DNA: TGTGCCAGCAGTTTATCAAGGACAGGGACCTACGAGCAGTACTTC
CDR3 protein: CASSLSRTGTYEQYF

clone size: few
V gene: TRBV7-2
J gene: TRBJ2-1
D gene: TRBD1
CDR3 DNA: TGTGCCAGCAGCTTAGGTAGACAGGGGTATTACAATGAGCAGTTCTTC
CDR3 protein: CASSLGRQGYYNEQFF

clone size: -
V gene: TRBV29-1
J gene: TRBJ2-5
D gene: -
CDR3 DNA: TGCAGCGTTGGCTGCTGGAGACCCGTGGGTGGGGGAGAGACCCAGTACTTC
CDR3 protein: CSVGCWRPVGGGETQYF

clone size: many
V gene: TRBV7-9
J gene: TRBJ2-7
D gene: TRBD2
CDR3 DNA: TGTGCCAGCAGCTTTCGACTAGCTGACGAGCAGTACTTC
CDR3 protein: CASSFRLADEQYF

clone size: -
V gene: TRBV13
J gene: TRBJ2-1
D gene: TRBD2
CDR3 DNA: TGTGCCAGCAGCTTGACCACTAGCGGGAGAAATGAGCAGTTCTTC
CDR3 protein: CASSLTTSGRNEQFF

clone size: -
V gene: TRBV25-1
J gene: TRBJ2-7
D gene: -
CDR3 DNA: TGTGCCAGCAGTGAATACGGTTGGGGTTACGAGCAGTACTTC
CDR3 protein: CASSEYGWGYEQYF

clone size: few
V gene: TRBV27
J gene: TRBJ2-7
D gene: -
CDR3 DNA: TGTGCCAGCAGTTACGATGGGTACGAGCAGTACTTC
CDR3 protein: CASSYDGYEQYF

clone size: few
V gene: TRBV12-3/TRBV12-4
J gene: TRBJ2-7
D gene: TRBD2
CDR3 DNA: TGTGCCAGCAGCCCCGCACTAGCGGGAAGCGGCGAGCAGTACTTC
CDR3 protein: CASSPALAGSGEQYF

clone size: -
V gene: TRBV28
J gene: TRBJ2-7
D gene: -
CDR3 DNA: TGTGCCAGCAGCTCCGGTACAGGGGACTTTTGGGAGCAGTACTTC
CDR3 protein: CASSSGTGDFWEQYF

clone size: few
V gene: TRBV24-1
J gene: TRBJ2-1
D gene: -
CDR3 DNA: TGTGCCACCAGTGATTTAAACCCAGACGGTGAGCAGTTCTTC
CDR3 protein: CATSDLNPDGEQFF

clone size: few
V gene: TRBV29-1
J gene: TRBJ2-1
D gene: TRBD1
CDR3 DNA: TGCAGCGGAGGACCGGGACAGGGTTACAGTGAGCAGTTCTTC
CDR3 protein: CSGGPGQGYSEQFF

clone size: -
V gene: TRBV7-9
J gene: TRBJ1-1
D gene: -
CDR3 DNA: TGTGCCAGCAGCTTAATGGACCTACGGAACACTGAAGCTTTCTTT
CDR3 protein: CASSLMDLRNTEAFF